This T cell receptor (beta chain) appears in the sequencing data of a study of blood T cell repertoires in COVID-19. On the study more broadly: Acute-phase and convalescent COVID-19 samples originated in the United States, Italy and Spain. T cells, B-cell-depleted T cells, or PBMCs provided the cDNA or gDNA that served as material.

TCRdb's copy holds only in-frame clones and misses some; the assay was immunoSEQ multiplex PCR. The sample shows a few hundred thousand clones, around nine tenths of them seen only once. Residents of 24 US areas, aged about 18 to 100 years, made up the participants. Participants' reported clinical history set cohort assignment. The germline V gene has CDR1 LGHDT and CDR2 YNNKEL (reference sequence). With 7 bases removed from V and 0 bases from J, the gap between germline ends came to 11 bases. This CDR3 region has 14 residues. The sample was PBMCs or T cells enriched from blood (not recorded which). The rearrangement uses TRBV3-1 (or the pseudogene TRBV3-2) and TRBJ2-3, with D perhaps TRBD2 (6 bases). The sequence came from a woman aged 25 to 39 who had been exposed to COVID-19. CDR3 nucleotide sequence: TGTGCCAGCACGGCTAGCGAGAGCACAGATACGCAGTATTTT. As protein: CASTASESTDTQYF.